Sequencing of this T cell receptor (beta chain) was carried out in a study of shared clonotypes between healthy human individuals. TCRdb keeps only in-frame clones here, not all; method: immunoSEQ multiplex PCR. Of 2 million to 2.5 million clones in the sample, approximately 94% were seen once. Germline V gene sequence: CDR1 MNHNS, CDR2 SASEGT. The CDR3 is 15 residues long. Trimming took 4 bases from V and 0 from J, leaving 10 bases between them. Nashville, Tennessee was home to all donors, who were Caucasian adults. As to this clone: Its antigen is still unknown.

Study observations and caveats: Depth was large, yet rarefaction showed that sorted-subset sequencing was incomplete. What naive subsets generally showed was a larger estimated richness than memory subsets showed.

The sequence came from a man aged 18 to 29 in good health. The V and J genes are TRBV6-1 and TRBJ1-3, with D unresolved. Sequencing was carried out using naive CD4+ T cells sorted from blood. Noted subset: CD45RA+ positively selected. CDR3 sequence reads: CASSAKLISGNTIYF. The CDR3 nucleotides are TGTGCCAGCAGTGCAAAACTGATCTCTGGAAACACCATATATTTT.